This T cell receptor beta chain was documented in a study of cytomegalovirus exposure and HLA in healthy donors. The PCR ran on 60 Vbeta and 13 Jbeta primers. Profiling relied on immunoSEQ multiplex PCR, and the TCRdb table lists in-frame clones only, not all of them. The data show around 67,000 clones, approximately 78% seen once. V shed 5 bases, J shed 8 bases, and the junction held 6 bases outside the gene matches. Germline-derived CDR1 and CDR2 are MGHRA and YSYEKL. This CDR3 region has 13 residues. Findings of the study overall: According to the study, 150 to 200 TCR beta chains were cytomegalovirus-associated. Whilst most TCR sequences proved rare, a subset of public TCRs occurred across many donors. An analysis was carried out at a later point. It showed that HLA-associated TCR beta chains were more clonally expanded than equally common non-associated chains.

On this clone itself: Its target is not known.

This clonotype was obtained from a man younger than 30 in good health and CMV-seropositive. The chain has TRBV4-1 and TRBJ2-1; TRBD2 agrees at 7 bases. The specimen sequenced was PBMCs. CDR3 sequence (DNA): TGCGCCAGCAGCAGAGCGGGGCGGGATGAGCAGTTCTTC. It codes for CASSRAGRDEQFF.